A selection of T cell receptor beta chains follows, all from one sample in a study of T cell repertoires in cytomegalovirus infection. MiXCR was run by TCRdb on the reads, yielding one entry per CDR3 protein. The table has hundreds of thousands of distinct CDR3 sequences, roughly 24% seen once; the top ten hold roughly 8%. Specimen: CD8+ T cells from PBMCs. These receptors were taken from a human donor in good health (CMV status not recorded). Some clones in this sample may be carry-over from other donors' samples. CDR3s include the opening cysteine and the closing phenylalanine or tryptophan. The D gene is left open where the match is weak. Clone size is shown for a subset of rows, as once, few, many or a class of expanded clone.

abundance,v_gene,d_gene,j_gene,CDR3nt,CDR3aa
few,TRBV20-1,-,TRBJ1-1,TGCACCCCGGTCCTCATGAACACTGAAGCTTTCTTT,CTPVLMNTEAFF
-,TRBV27,TRBD1,TRBJ1-1,TGTGCCAGCAGTTTTGGGACAGAAGTCACTGAAGCTTTCTTT,CASSFGTEVTEAFF
many,TRBV14,-,TRBJ2-3,TGTGCCAGCAGCCCCCCTGGGGATACGCAGTATTTT,CASSPPGDTQYF
-,TRBV3-1,TRBD2,TRBJ2-5,TGTGCCAGCAGCCACCATGAGAACGGGACTAGCGGGGAGACCCAGTACTTC,CASSHHENGTSGETQYF
few,TRBV12-5,TRBD1,TRBJ2-5,TGTGCTAGTGGTTTGTGGACAGGGTTCCAAGAGACCCAGTACTTC,CASGLWTGFQETQYF
many,TRBV7-6,TRBD1,TRBJ1-1,TGTGCCAGCAGCTTAGACAGGGGGCGAGCTTTCTTT,CASSLDRGRAFF
-,TRBV20-1,-,TRBJ2-5,TGCAGTGGTACGGGGCCTTCCCAAGAGACCCAGTACTTC,CSGTGPSQETQYF
few,TRBV7-3,-,TRBJ2-3,TGTGCCAGCAGCAAGGACGGACGGATCACAGATACGCAGTATTTT,CASSKDGRITDTQYF
few,TRBV6-1,TRBD1,TRBJ2-1,TGTGCCAGCAGTGCTCCGGGACAGGGCCTCGATGAGCAGTTCTTC,CASSAPGQGLDEQFF
-,TRBV9,-,TRBJ1-5,TGTGCCAGCAGCGTAGCCGATAGCAATCAGCCCCAGCATTTT,CASSVADSNQPQHF
few,TRBV4-1,-,TRBJ2-2,TGTGCCAGCAGCCAAGATTTTCAGGGGAACACCGGGGAGCTGTTTTTT,CASSQDFQGNTGELFF
many,TRBV6-2/TRBV6-3,-,TRBJ2-1,TGTGCCAGTCGTAGGGCGACCCGTGAAAGTGGGCTAGGATACAATGAGCAGTTCTTC,CASRRATRESGLGYNEQFF
-,TRBV6-5,TRBD1,TRBJ1-2,TGTGCCAGCAGTTCCAGGCCCCTAGGGACAGGGGACGGCTACACCTTC,CASSSRPLGTGDGYTF
-,TRBV5-4,TRBD1,TRBJ2-5,TGTGCCAGCAGGTCGGACAGGACCCAAGAGACCCAGTACTTC,CASRSDRTQETQYF
many,TRBV7-6,-,TRBJ2-1,TGTGCCAGCAGCTCCCGGACCAACAATGAGCAGTTCTTC,CASSSRTNNEQFF
-,TRBV29-1,-,TRBJ1-1,TGCAGCGTGATGGATTCATTGGGGAACACTGAAGCTTTCTTT,CSVMDSLGNTEAFF
few,TRBV25-1,-,TRBJ2-5,TGTGCCAGCAGTGATTGGGAGAGGGGGGAGACCCAGTACTTC,CASSDWERGETQYF
few,TRBV28,-,TRBJ2-1,TGTGCCAGCAATGAAGAGAGAGGGGGGGCAATACGCAATGAGCAGTTCTTC,CASNEERGGAIRNEQFF
-,TRBV29-1,TRBD1,TRBJ2-1,TGCAGCGGGGGACAGGGGCGCCCTAATGAGCAGTTCTTC,CSGGQGRPNEQFF
-,TRBV24-1,-,TRBJ1-1,TGTGCCACCAGTGATTTTCAGGGGACTGAAGCTTTCTTT,CATSDFQGTEAFF
-,TRBV4-1,-,TRBJ1-1,TGCGCCAGCAGCCCCCGGGGAGAGGGGGACGGGAACACTGAAGCTTTCTTT,CASSPRGEGDGNTEAFF
few,TRBV25-1,TRBD1,TRBJ2-1,TGTGCCAGCAGTGAGGGCGAACAGGGGCCTTTCCACAATGAGCAGTTCTTC,CASSEGEQGPFHNEQFF
-,TRBV15,TRBD1,TRBJ1-4,TGTGCCACCAGCAGAGATCAACAGGGGGCTAATGAAAAACTGTTTTTT,CATSRDQQGANEKLFF
many,TRBV7-6,TRBD2,TRBJ2-3,TGTGCCAGCAGCTTAGCGAGCGGGAAAGGGGATACGCAGTATTTT,CASSLASGKGDTQYF
many,TRBV12-3/TRBV12-4,TRBD1,TRBJ2-1,TGTGCCAGCAGCTTGCTACCTCCTGGACAGGGCCACGCTCATGAGGATGAGCAGTTCTTC,CASSLLPPGQGHAHEDEQFF
many,TRBV28,TRBD1,TRBJ2-1,TGTGCCAGCACCCCGCTGTGGCTTCGCGGACAGGCGCACAATGAGCAGTTCTTC,CASTPLWLRGQAHNEQFF
few,TRBV20-1,TRBD2,TRBJ2-2,TGCAGTGCTAGAGACGCTAGCGGGGGGGCTTCCGGGGAGCTGTTTTTT,CSARDASGGASGELFF
few,TRBV7-9,-,TRBJ2-3,TGTGCCAGCATCTCGGGGGGCCTCACAGATACGCAGTATTTT,CASISGGLTDTQYF
-,TRBV6-5,-,TRBJ1-2,TGTGCCAGCAGTTACGGGGAGTATGGCTACACCTTC,CASSYGEYGYTF
few,TRBV29-1,TRBD1,TRBJ1-2,TGCAGCGTTGGTGGGACAGGGACGTCCTATGGCTACACCTTC,CSVGGTGTSYGYTF
many,TRBV12-3/TRBV12-4,TRBD1,TRBJ2-2,TGTGCCAGCAGTTTTTGGACAGGGGTGGCCGGGGAGCTGTTTTTT,CASSFWTGVAGELFF
few,TRBV7-8,-,TRBJ1-1,TGTGCCAGCAGCTTTGCGGGGGCTCAGGGGAGCAACACTGAAGCTTTCTTT,CASSFAGAQGSNTEAFF
-,TRBV14,TRBD2,TRBJ2-3,TGTGCCAGCAGCCAAGATTTCGGACTAGCGGGGGGGAATACGCAGTATTTT,CASSQDFGLAGGNTQYF
-,TRBV20-1,-,TRBJ2-3,TGCAGTGCTAGAGATAAGGACAGCACAGATACGCAGTATTTT,CSARDKDSTDTQYF
-,TRBV28,TRBD2,TRBJ2-6,TGTGCCAGCAGAATGGGACTAGCGGGGTCTGGGGCCAACGTCCTGACTTTC,CASRMGLAGSGANVLTF
medium-sized,TRBV7-6,-,TRBJ2-1,TGTGCCAGCAGCGCGTCAGGTATCTCCTACAATGAGCAGTTCTTC,CASSASGISYNEQFF
few,TRBV6-5,TRBD1,TRBJ2-3,TGTGCCAGCAGTTACCCCGGACAGGGGGGCACAGATACGCAGTATTTT,CASSYPGQGGTDTQYF
-,TRBV20-1,-,TRBJ2-1,TGCAGTGCTAGAGAGGAGGGTTACGAGTACAATGAGCAGTTCTTC,CSAREEGYEYNEQFF
few,TRBV20-1,TRBD1,TRBJ1-2,TGCAGTGCCCTGGGACAGGGACGAGACTATGGCTACACCTTC,CSALGQGRDYGYTF
many,TRBV27,-,TRBJ2-1,TGTGCCAGCAGTTTACTAGGATCACCTTACAATGAGCAGTTCTTC,CASSLLGSPYNEQFF
-,TRBV10-2,TRBD1,TRBJ1-3,TGCGCCAGCAGTTATCAGGGGGCACCTGGAAACACCATATATTTT,CASSYQGAPGNTIYF
-,TRBV5-1,-,TRBJ1-3,TGCGCCAGCAGCTTGGGTCCCGGGACAGGAAACACCATATATTTT,CASSLGPGTGNTIYF